The present T cell receptor beta chain was sequenced within a study of T cells in Graves' hyperthyroidism and ophthalmopathy. This clonotype was seen ten or more times. At one end the junction does not follow the germline gene, possibly because of a read error. Template material for amplifying TCR beta CDR3 regions consisted of RNA transcripts. First-round RT-PCR targeting the TCR CDR3 was performed with the HTBI primer set. TCRdb redid the calling of the multiplex PCR reads with MiXCR, one entry per CDR3 protein. Seen here are hundreds of thousands of distinct CDR3 sequences, just over 45% observed once, and the top ten hold 6.5% to 9%. The length of the CDR3 is 14 residues. Germline V gives CDR1 SEHNR, CDR2 FQNEAQ (reference sequence).

This chain links TRBV7-9 with TRBJ1-5; TRBD1 aligns across 9 bases. The sample taken for sequencing was peripheral blood or thyroid tissue (not recorded which). The TCR originated in a woman between 18 and 30 years old with Graves' hyperthyroidism. CDR3 protein: CASSPTGGYQPQHF. The CDR3 DNA reads as TGCGCCAGCAGCCCAACAGGGGGCTATCAGCCCCAGCATTTT. The full variable domain, in which reference TRBV7-9 and TRBJ1-5 provide the parts outside the CDR3, is DTGVSQNPRHKITKRGQNVTFRCDPISEHNRLYWYRQTLGQGPEFLTYFQNEAQLEKSRLLSDRFSAERPKGSFSTLEIQRTEQGDSAMYLCASSPTGGYQPQHFGDGTRLSIL.